One TCR beta chain is described in this entry. Its antigen remains unidentified. PCR involved 60 Vbeta and 13 Jbeta primers. Clones were sequenced by immunoSEQ multiplex PCR, and TCRdb holds only the in-frame ones, with some missing. The sample lists about 59,000 clones; around 89% were seen once. The data derive from a study of cytomegalovirus exposure and HLA in healthy donors. Across the study: An analysis done earlier identified fewer than 140 million unique TCR beta sequences from about 179 million T cells. Study-level results: The authors later linked a missense DCLRE1C variant to TCR beta V- and J-gene trimming. Specific recognition of CMV antigens was confirmed in vitro for a few chains (all CMV-associated). Earlier analysis yielded a pattern in which most TCR beta V segments were productive about 90% or about 30% of the time.

Germline assignment: CDR1 MNHNS and CDR2 SASEGT. The CDR3 is 14 amino acids. V was cut by 5 bases and J by 4 bases, with 11 bases left in between. The genes are TRBV6-1 and TRBJ1-4; TRBD1 is a possible D gene (6 bases). The sequenced material came from PBMCs. The clonotype comes from a man aged 25-45 years in good health and CMV-seropositive. The CDR3: CASSRTALNEKLFF. The DNA of the CDR3 is TGTGCCAGCAGTAGGACAGCCCTTAATGAAAAACTGTTTTTT.